The rows below give T cell receptor beta chains drawn from one sample of a study of early T cells in non-severe SARS-CoV-2 infection. Each CDR3 protein gets one entry after TCRdb re-called the 5' RACE reads with MiXCR. The sample has about 60,000 distinct CDR3 sequences; roughly 18% are singletons. The sample consisted of whole blood, taken at baseline. These receptor sequences come from an adult who was a healthcare worker with PCR-confirmed SARS-CoV-2 infection or an uninfected control (not recorded which). Both conserved end residues are part of each CDR3. The D gene is left open where the match is weak. The listing skips clone size in some rows; elsewhere it reads once, few, many or a size class.

d_call,clone_size,j_call,v_call,cdr3_aa,cdr3_nt
.,few,TRBJ2-6,TRBV11-2,CASSPTQGIVTNVLTF,TGTGCCAGCAGCCCTACCCAGGGGATAGTGACCAACGTCCTGACTTTC
TRBD2,few,TRBJ2-1,TRBV6-4,CASSDSGTSRGGNEQFF,TGTGCCAGCAGTGACTCAGGGACTAGTAGGGGGGGCAATGAGCAGTTCTTC
TRBD1,many,TRBJ1-1,TRBV6-1,CASSERTGGRGTEAFF,TGTGCCAGCAGTGAGCGGACAGGGGGGCGAGGCACTGAAGCTTTCTTT
.,.,TRBJ2-6,TRBV27,CASSLASGANVLTF,TGTGCCAGCAGTTTAGCCTCTGGGGCCAACGTCCTGACTTTC
TRBD1,.,TRBJ1-1,TRBV11-2,CASSLGQVHGTEAFF,TGTGCCAGCAGCTTGGGACAGGTTCATGGCACTGAAGCTTTCTTT
.,few,TRBJ1-5,TRBV2,CASSVRQGISNQPQHF,TGTGCCAGCAGTGTAAGGCAGGGGATTAGCAATCAGCCCCAGCATTTT
TRBD1,few,TRBJ2-2,TRBV5-1,CASSTGQGAFTGELFF,TGCGCCAGCAGCACGGGACAGGGTGCTTTCACCGGGGAGCTGTTTTTT
.,.,TRBJ2-1,TRBV19,CASSRSSYNEQFF,TGTGCCAGTAGTCGAAGCTCCTACAATGAGCAGTTCTTC
TRBD2,.,TRBJ2-1,TRBV12-3/TRBV12-4,CASSFWTSGANEQFF,TGTGCCAGCAGTTTTTGGACTAGCGGGGCCAATGAGCAGTTCTTC
.,.,TRBJ2-2,TRBV5-1,CASSLSRGAGELFF,TGCGCCAGCAGCTTATCAAGGGGAGCCGGGGAGCTGTTTTTT
TRBD1,.,TRBJ2-2,TRBV20-1,CSARNPGQAGELFF,TGCAGTGCTAGAAACCCCGGACAGGCAGGGGAGCTGTTTTTT
TRBD2,few,TRBJ2-7,TRBV5-5,CASSLTSGVSYEQYF,TGTGCCAGCAGCTTGACTAGCGGGGTTTCCTACGAGCAGTACTTC
.,many,TRBJ1-3,TRBV7-9,CASSSDGFSGNTIYF,TGTGCCAGCAGCTCGGACGGATTCTCTGGAAACACCATATATTTT
TRBD1,few,TRBJ1-5,TRBV6-5,CASSYSRQGGQPQHF,TGTGCCAGCAGTTACTCTCGACAGGGCGGGCAGCCCCAGCATTTT
.,.,TRBJ2-1,TRBV6-5,CASSYSLANEQFF,TGTGCCAGCAGTTACTCACTAGCCAATGAGCAGTTCTTC
.,.,TRBJ2-1,TRBV29-1,CSVERLTGRSYNEQFF,TGCAGCGTTGAAAGATTAACGGGACGTAGCTACAATGAGCAGTTCTTC
TRBD1,.,TRBJ1-2,TRBV5-4,CASSSGRDRGLLHYGYTF,TGTGCCAGCAGCTCGGGCCGGGACAGGGGACTCTTGCACTATGGCTACACCTTC
.,few,TRBJ2-4,TRBV25-1,CASSEDIQYF,TGTGCCAGCAGTGAGGACATTCAGTACTTC
.,.,TRBJ1-6,TRBV20-1,CSAISGGADNSPLHF,TGCAGTGCTATATCCGGGGGTGCGGATAATTCACCCCTCCACTTT
.,many,TRBJ2-5,TRBV20-1,CSARDFGPRFQETQYF,TGCAGTGCTAGAGATTTCGGACCCAGATTCCAAGAGACCCAGTACTTC
.,few,TRBJ2-7,TRBV6-2/TRBV6-3,CASDRTCYEQYF,TGTGCCAGCGACCGAACATGCTACGAGCAGTACTTC
TRBD2,.,TRBJ2-3,TRBV9,CASSVSGATTDTQYF,TGTGCCAGCAGCGTTAGCGGGGCTACCACAGATACGCAGTATTTT
.,once,TRBJ2-7,TRBV11-2,CASSRLGGRFYEQYF,TGTGCCAGCAGCCGCCTAGGAGGCCGCTTCTACGAGCAGTACTTC
TRBD2,.,TRBJ2-7,TRBV3-1,CASSPGTSGGVKIYEQYF,TGTGCCAGCAGCCCCGGGACTAGCGGGGGAGTTAAGATCTACGAGCAGTACTTC
.,few,TRBJ2-5,TRBV6-2/TRBV6-3,CASSTPQIQETQYF,TGTGCCAGCAGTACGCCACAGATCCAAGAGACCCAGTACTTC
.,many,TRBJ2-1,TRBV29-1,CSVVDGRSYNEQFF,TGCAGCGTCGTCGACGGCCGCTCCTACAATGAGCAGTTCTTC
.,.,TRBJ2-7,TRBV20-1,CSASGNGDEQYF,TGCAGTGCTAGCGGGAACGGGGACGAGCAGTACTTC
TRBD2,.,TRBJ2-3,TRBV7-6,CASSPGLAGATDTQYF,TGTGCCAGCAGCCCGGGACTAGCGGGAGCCACAGATACGCAGTATTTT
TRBD2,.,TRBJ2-2,TRBV25-1,CASSGTSGGLGNTGELFF,TGTGCCAGCAGTGGGACTAGCGGGGGCCTGGGGAACACCGGGGAGCTGTTTTTT
TRBD2,.,TRBJ2-1,TRBV12-5,CASGFGAGEIDEQFF,TGTGCTAGTGGTTTTGGAGCGGGAGAGATAGATGAGCAGTTCTTC
.,.,TRBJ2-2,TRBV6-2/TRBV6-3,CASSYVNTGELFF,TGTGCCAGCAGTTACGTGAACACCGGGGAGCTGTTTTTT
TRBD2,few,TRBJ2-2,TRBV5-1,CASSLNLAGNTGELFF,TGCGCCAGCAGCTTGAATCTAGCGGGGAACACCGGGGAGCTGTTTTTT
.,.,TRBJ2-5,TRBV20-1,CSASRGPQETQYF,TGCAGTGCTAGCCGAGGTCCCCAAGAGACCCAGTACTTC
TRBD2,few,TRBJ2-1,TRBV5-4,CASSRTSGKGGNEQFF,TGTGCCAGCAGCCGGACTAGCGGCAAGGGGGGTAATGAGCAGTTCTTC
TRBD2,many,TRBJ2-7,TRBV7-2,CASSLWREGTYEQYF,TGTGCCAGCAGCTTATGGCGGGAGGGGACCTACGAGCAGTACTTC
.,.,TRBJ2-1,TRBV11-2,CASSSQRLSYNEQFF,TGTGCCAGCAGCTCACAACGACTCTCCTACAATGAGCAGTTCTTC
.,.,TRBJ2-7,TRBV4-3,CASSQDTTDSRQQYF,TGCGCCAGCAGCCAAGATACAACGGATAGTCGACAGCAGTACTTC
.,many,TRBJ2-2,TRBV7-2,CASSFQSYTGELFF,TGTGCCAGCAGCTTTCAAAGTTACACCGGGGAGCTGTTTTTT
.,.,TRBJ1-3,TRBV5-6,CASSFRRTALSGNTIYF,TGTGCCAGCAGCTTTAGGCGGACAGCCCTCTCTGGAAACACCATATATTTT
TRBD2,few,TRBJ2-1,TRBV20-1,CSAPEASGGNEQFF,TGCAGTGCCCCAGAAGCTAGCGGGGGGAATGAGCAGTTCTTC
.,.,TRBJ2-3,TRBV24-1,CATSGRTSTDTQYF,TGTGCCACCAGTGGCCGGACCTCCACAGATACGCAGTATTTT
.,many,TRBJ2-3,TRBV19,CASSQHRTASTDTQYF,TGTGCCAGTAGTCAACACCGGACAGCTAGCACAGATACGCAGTATTTT
.,few,TRBJ2-1,TRBV7-2,CASSPTPAGLRLF,TGTGCCAGCAGCCCCACCCCCGCGGGACTCCGCCTCTTC
.,.,TRBJ2-2,TRBV6-2/TRBV6-3,CASSLSSSGTGELFF,TGTGCCAGCAGTTTGTCTTCGAGTGGCACCGGGGAGCTGTTTTTT
.,few,TRBJ2-6,TRBV29-1,CSVETGAGNSRTNVLTF,TGCAGCGTTGAAACTGGGGCAGGTAATAGTCGGACCAACGTCCTGACTTTC
.,few,TRBJ2-7,TRBV5-4,CASSLDSLEQYF,TGTGCCAGCAGCTTGGATTCCCTCGAGCAGTACTTC